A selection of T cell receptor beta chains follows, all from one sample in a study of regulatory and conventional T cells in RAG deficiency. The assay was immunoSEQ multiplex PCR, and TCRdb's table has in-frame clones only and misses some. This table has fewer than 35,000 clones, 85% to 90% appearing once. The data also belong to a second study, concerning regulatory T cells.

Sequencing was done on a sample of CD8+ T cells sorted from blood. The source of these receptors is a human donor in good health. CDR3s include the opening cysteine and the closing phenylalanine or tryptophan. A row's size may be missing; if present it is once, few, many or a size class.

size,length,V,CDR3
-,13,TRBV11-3,CASSLSGGTEAFF
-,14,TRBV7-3,CASSLDRYNSPLHF
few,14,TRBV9,CASSGEYSNQPQHF
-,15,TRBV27,CASSFGTGGNQPQHF
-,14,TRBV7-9,CASSLEEGQDEAFF
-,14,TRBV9,CASSGRVGYNEQFF
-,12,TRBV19,CASNHGTPEAFF
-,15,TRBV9,CASSPPGGGMDTQYF
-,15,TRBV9,CASSEGGEANQPQHF
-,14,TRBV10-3,CAISESASGNTIYF
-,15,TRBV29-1,CSVKLFGPSGNTIYF